This TCR beta chain was obtained from a study of blood T cell repertoires in COVID-19. Study information: Samples of COVID-19 (acute and convalescent) were obtained from the United States, Italy and Spain. Sample material is recorded as cDNA or gDNA derived from T cells, B-cell-depleted T cells, or PBMCs.

The germline V gene encodes CDR1 LGHNA and CDR2 YNFKEQ. The CDR3 covers 15 residues. V was clipped by 0 bases and J by 2 bases, with 9 bases between them. As handled by the study authors: Reference gene primers were amplified, and this amplification served to estimate nucleated cell counts. Using immunoSEQ multiplex PCR, the repertoire was profiled, and TCRdb retains in-frame clones only, with some absent. The V and J calls and the clone size are those of that table, but D and trimming were determined from the DNA. The data show 200,000 to 250,000 clones, roughly 82% seen once. This clone was recorded a few times.

The sample consisted of peripheral blood. The TCR originated in a human donor in a cohort sampled during active COVID-19. The chain links TRBV4-2 to TRBJ2-3; no definite D call. The CDR3 region is CASSQDRFNTDTQYF. DNA for the CDR3: TGTGCCAGCAGCCAAGATCGGTTTAACACAGATACGCAGTATTTT.